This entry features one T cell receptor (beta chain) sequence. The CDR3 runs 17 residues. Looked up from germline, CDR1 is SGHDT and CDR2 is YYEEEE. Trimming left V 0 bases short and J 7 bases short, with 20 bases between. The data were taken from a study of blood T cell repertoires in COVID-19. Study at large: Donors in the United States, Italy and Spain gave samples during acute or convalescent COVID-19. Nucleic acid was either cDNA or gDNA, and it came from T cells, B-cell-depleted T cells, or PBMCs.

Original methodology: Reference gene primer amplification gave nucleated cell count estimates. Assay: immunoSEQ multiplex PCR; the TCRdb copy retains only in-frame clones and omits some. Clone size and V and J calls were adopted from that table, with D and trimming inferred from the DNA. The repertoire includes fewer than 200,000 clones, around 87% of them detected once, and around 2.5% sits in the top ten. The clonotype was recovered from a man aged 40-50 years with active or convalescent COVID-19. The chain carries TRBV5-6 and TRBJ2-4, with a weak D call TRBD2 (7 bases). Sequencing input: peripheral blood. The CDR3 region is CASSLGANRDYGNIQYF. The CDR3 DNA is TGTGCCAGCAGCTTGGGTGCAAACAGGGACTATGGGAACATTCAGTACTTC.